This T cell receptor (beta chain) was profiled in a study of cytomegalovirus exposure and HLA in healthy donors. The CDR3 length is 11 residues. In germline, CDR1 is SEHNR, CDR2 FQNEAQ (reference sequence). The PCR contained 60 Vbeta and 13 Jbeta primers. Sequencing was performed with immunoSEQ multiplex PCR; in TCRdb, only in-frame clones are kept and a portion is missing. The top ten clones hold 1.4% of a sample with 40,000 or so clones, around 77% of them seen once. Points on this clone: One junction end does not reproduce the germline sequence, and a read error may be involved.

Input material: PBMCs. The TCR sequence derives from a young man in good health and CMV-seronegative. The chain carries TRBV7-9 and TRBJ1-2; D is uncertain. The CDR3 sequence is CSSGQMYGYTF. The DNA of the CDR3 is TGTTCCAGCGGGCAGATGTATGGCTACACCTTC.